One and the same sample provided the 7 T cell receptor beta chains below, sequenced in a study of T cell responses to AZD1222 COVID-19 vaccine. Here immunoSEQ multiplex PCR was the method, and the copy in TCRdb shows in-frame clones only, minus some. This table holds under 170,000 clones, roughly 92% found once. The sequencing used peripheral blood, collected on day 0 of AZD1222 vaccination. The receptors come from an adult in good health.

This clone was observed a single time. The J gene is TRBJ2-1, the V gene TRBV7-2; a possible D gene is TRBD2 (5 bases). This CDR3 region has 13 residues. CDR1 and CDR2 (germline): SGHTA, FQGNSA. Trimming left V 8 bases short and J 2 bases short, with 10 bases between. As DNA, the CDR3 is TGTGCCAGCGGGAGAACGGCCTACAATGAGCAGTTCTTC. It translates to CASGRTAYNEQFF.

V usage is TRBV2 and J usage is TRBJ1-5; 7 positions match TRBD1. The CDR3 is made up of 14 amino acids. The germline CDR1 and CDR2 sequences are SNHLY and FYNNEI. The J segment lost 4 bases and the V segment lost 3 bases, leaving 3 bases of the junction unmatched. For the CDR3, the DNA is TGTGCCAGCAGTGACAGGGGGTTAAATCAGCCCCAGCATTTT. It yields the protein CASSDRGLNQPQHF. The variable domain in full, completed from reference TRBV2 and TRBJ1-5, reads EPEVTQTPSHQVTQMGQEVILRCVPISNHLYFYWYRQILGQKVEFLVSFYNNEISEKSEIFDDQFSVERPDGSNFTLKIRSTKLEDSAMYFCASSDRGLNQPQHFGDGTRLSIL.

The chain joins TRBV7-8 to TRBJ2-7, with D uncertain. This CDR3 has 14 residues. V was clipped by 2 bases and J by 5 bases, with 13 bases between them. The germline V gene has CDR1 SGHVS and CDR2 FQNEAQ. The CDR3 spells CASSLFTDWDEQYV. CDR3 nucleotides: TGTGCCAGCAGCTTATTTACCGACTGGGACGAGCAGTACGTC.

V gene TRBV10-2 combines with J gene TRBJ1-1; TRBD1 matches 9 bases. Germline CDR1 WSHSY, CDR2 SAAADI. This CDR3 comprises 16 residues. V dropped 5 bases and J dropped 5; count of bases not matched to a gene: 12. The CDR3 DNA is TGCGCCAGCAGTACCAAGCAACAGGGGGCGAGGACTGAAGCTTTCTTT. Its protein is CASSTKQQGARTEAFF.

The chain has TRBV29-1 and TRBJ2-5, with unresolved D. Germline CDR1 reads SQVTM; CDR2 reads ANQGSEA. This CDR3 has 11 residues. Between the trimmed V and J ends, which lost 3 bases and 7 bases, there was a span of 9 bases. CDR3 bases: TGCAGCGTTGATGGCGCTGTGACCCAGTACTTC. Translation: CSVDGAVTQYF.

This rearrangement joins TRBV28 to TRBJ2-1, with 15 bases matching TRBD2. Germline V gene sequence: CDR1 MDHEN, CDR2 SYDVKM. The junction had 3 bases not matched to a gene; V was cut back by 5 bases and J by 10 bases. The CDR3 totals 14 residues. CDR3 in amino acids: CASSEGLAGGEQFF. As DNA, the CDR3 is TGTGCCAGCAGTGAAGGACTAGCGGGGGGGGAGCAGTTCTTC.

Only a few counts were recorded for this clone. This chain uses TRBV7-2 with TRBJ1-5; no definite D call. The V and J ends lost 4 bases and 8 bases respectively, with 12 bases between them. In germline, CDR1 is SGHTA, CDR2 FQGNSA. This CDR3 region has 13 residues. The chain's CDR3 is CASSSDGLKPQHF. The CDR3 DNA reads TGTGCCAGCAGCTCCGACGGCCTAAAGCCCCAGCATTTT. The entire variable domain, with the rest obtained from reference TRBV7-2 and TRBJ1-5, is as follows: GAGVSQSPSNKVTEKGKDVELRCDPISGHTALYWYRQSLGQGLEFLIYFQGNSAPDKSGLPSDRFSAERTGGSVSTLTIQRTQQEDSAVYLCASSSDGLKPQHFGDGTRLSIL.